This entry is about one T cell receptor (beta chain). V was clipped by 5 bases and J by 5 bases, with 27 bases between them. The CDR3 totals 18 residues. The germline V gene encodes CDR1 SGHVS and CDR2 FQNEAQ. This sample stems from a study of blood T cell repertoires in COVID-19. Study in general: Collection of acute and convalescent COVID-19 samples took place in the United States, Italy and Spain. Sources were T cells, B-cell-depleted T cells, or PBMCs; the material itself was cDNA or gDNA.

Authors' analysis steps: It was from reference gene primer amplification that nucleated cell counts were estimated. Using immunoSEQ multiplex PCR, the repertoire was profiled, and TCRdb retains in-frame clones only, with some absent. That table furnishes V, J and clone size, whereas the DNA furnished D and trimming. The sample contains 200,000 to 300,000 clones, 88% of which appear only once. This chain connects TRBV7-8 to TRBJ2-5; D may be TRBD2 (9 bases). Material: peripheral blood. The clonotype was recovered from a woman in her forties who had recovered from COVID-19. The CDR3 DNA is TGTGCCAGCAGCCCCCAGGGGGCTAGCGGGACGGGGTTGGAGACCCAGTACTTC. It codes for CASSPQGASGTGLETQYF.